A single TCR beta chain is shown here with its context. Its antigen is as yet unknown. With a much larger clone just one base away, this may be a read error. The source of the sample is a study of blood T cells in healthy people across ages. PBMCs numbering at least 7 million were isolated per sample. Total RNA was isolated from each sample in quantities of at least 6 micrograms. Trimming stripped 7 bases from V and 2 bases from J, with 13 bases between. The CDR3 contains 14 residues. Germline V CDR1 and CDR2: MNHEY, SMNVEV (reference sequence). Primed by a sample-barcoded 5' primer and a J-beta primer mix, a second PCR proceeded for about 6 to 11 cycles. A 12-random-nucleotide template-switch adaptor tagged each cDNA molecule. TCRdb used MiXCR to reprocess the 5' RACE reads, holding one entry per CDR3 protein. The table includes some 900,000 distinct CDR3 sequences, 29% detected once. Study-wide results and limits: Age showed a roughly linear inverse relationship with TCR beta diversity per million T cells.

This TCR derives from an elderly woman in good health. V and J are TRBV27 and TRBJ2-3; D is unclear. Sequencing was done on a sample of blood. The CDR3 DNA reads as TGTGCCAGCAAGGACCGGATCGCCACAGATACGCAGTATTTT. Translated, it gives CASKDRIATDTQYF.